This T cell receptor (beta chain) was found in a study of Tregs in tolerant kidney transplant recipients. Overall study results and limits: Activated donor B cell expansion appeared to reveal the most relevant donor-specific TCRbeta repertoire. Biological reproducibility was not directly addressed in this study. Findings come from small patient numbers and require larger validation.

This clone was recorded once. Antigen specificity is unknown. Clones were sequenced by immunoSEQ multiplex PCR, and TCRdb holds only the in-frame ones, with some missing. In the table there are 6,500 to 10,000 clones, 45% to 50% of which are singletons. Sequencing input: CD4+ T cells from blood cultured with allogeneic cells. This clonotype was obtained from a human donor in good health.

CDR3 residues: CASSPVTGHYNEQFF. CDR3 in DNA: TGTGCCAGCAGCCCTGTCACCGGGCATTACAATGAGCAGTTCTTC. V is TRBV7-9 and J is TRBJ2-1; unclear D gene. Trimming stripped 5 bases from V and 4 bases from J, with 15 bases between. Germline CDR1 and CDR2: SEHNR and FQNEAQ (reference sequence). This CDR3 is 15 amino acids long.